This TCR beta chain emerged from a study of T-cell reconstitution after alpha-beta-depleted transplantation in children. Germline values: CDR1 SQVTM, CDR2 ANQGSEA. With 5 bases clipped from V and 0 bases from J, the junction kept 10 bases outside the gene matches. This CDR3 has 15 amino acids. Researchers prepared the TCRbeta library using unique molecular identifiers, the study reports. Each CDR3 protein is one row after TCRdb ran MiXCR on the PCR reads. The table records about 830,000 distinct CDR3 sequences, roughly 15% of them present only once. This clonotype was seen many times. This sequence originates from a male patient aged 10 to 17 who had a stem cell transplant for acute lymphoblastic leukemia, so the T cells may come from the graft donor. V is TRBV29-1 and J is TRBJ2-7; 7 nucleotides align to TRBD2. The source material was PBMCs, mostly from graft donor cells, sampled 360 days after TCRalphabeta/CD19-depleted stem cell transplant. The CDR3 loop is CSVQSTSRSSYEQYF. DNA for the CDR3: TGCAGCGTTCAATCGACTAGCCGGAGCTCCTACGAGCAGTACTTC.